There are a few counts of the clone carrying this TCR beta chain. Its antigen is unknown. MiXCR was run by TCRdb on the reads, yielding one entry per CDR3 protein. Of approximately 910,000 distinct CDR3 sequences listed, roughly a third were seen once; the top ten hold 13%. The data were obtained in a study of T cell repertoires in cytomegalovirus infection. At the level of the study: Through public TCR beta signatures, both CMV infection and matching HLA type were indicated. Study outcomes and limitations: HLA-C-restricted CMV clonotypes gave the most frequent clonotype in two of eight donors.

The CDR3 is 16 amino acids. CDR1 is SGHRS and CDR2 is YFSETQ in the germline V gene. V was pared by 0 bases and J by 8 bases, with 6 bases of the junction left unmatched. This sequence was found in a human donor in good health (CMV status not recorded). Some clones in this sample may be carry-over from other donors' samples. The starting material was cultured CD8+ T cells from PBMCs, obtained from culture after CMV antigen stimulation. The J gene is TRBJ2-1, the V gene TRBV5-1; 12 nucleotides align to TRBD2. CDR3 sequence: CASSLGPSGGAYEQFF. CDR3 in DNA: TGCGCCAGCAGCTTGGGGCCTAGCGGGGGGGCCTATGAGCAGTTCTTC. Complete variable domain (other parts from reference TRBV5-1 and TRBJ2-1): KAGVTQTPRYLIKTRGQQVTLSCSPISGHRSVSWYQQTPGQGLQFLFEYFSETQRNKGNFPGRFSGRQFSNSRSEMNVSTLELGDSALYLCASSLGPSGGAYEQFFGPGTRLTVL.